This T cell receptor beta chain was retrieved from a study of T cell responses to AZD1222 COVID-19 vaccine. Findings and limits, study-wide: It was only a handful of AZD1222 recipients who were seropositive at baseline. Spike-specific TCR breadth and depth rose after two AZD1222 doses.

Germline-derived CDR1 and CDR2 are SGHTA and FQGNSA. V gave up 3 bases and J gave up 2 bases, with 8 bases separating them. The CDR3 is made up of 14 amino acids. About this clone: Its antigen is as yet unknown.

The protocol was immunoSEQ multiplex PCR, while the TCRdb copy is restricted to in-frame clones and leaves out a portion. The sample shows around 150,000 clones, 88% of them seen only once. V is TRBV7-2 and J is TRBJ1-3, with D possibly matching TRBD1 (5 bases). This TCR was recovered from an adult in good health. The sequencing here drew on peripheral blood, taken on day 0 of MenACWY control vaccination. The CDR3 here is CASSFGQTGNTIYF. CDR3 DNA: TGTGCCAGCAGCTTTGGACAAACTGGAAACACCATATATTTT.